This entry is about one T cell receptor (beta chain). Its antigen is still unknown. Generated by immunoSEQ multiplex PCR, the TCRdb table keeps only in-frame clones and is missing some. Here the sample spans some 87,000 clones, 80% to 90% being singletons. V was pared by 2 bases and J by 0 bases, with 11 bases between. The CDR3 extends over 16 amino acids. CDR1 is KGHSH and CDR2 is LQKENI in the germline V gene. The source of the sample is a study of siplizumab effects on memory and regulatory T cells. Study observations and caveats: Naive T cells looked more diverse than memory cells, and they looked like major contributors to the alloresponse. A mean of around 65% of mappable alloreactive CD4+ clones were Treg-derived with siplizumab, compared with roughly 27% in controls. No assignable naive or memory phenotype existed for roughly 75-97% of proliferating CD4+ or CD8+ clones.

The specimen sequenced was CD4+ T cells sorted from blood. This receptor was taken from a human donor in good health. The chain has TRBV18 and TRBJ2-1, with a weak D call TRBD2 (6 bases). The CDR3 nucleotides are TGTGCCAGCTCACCAAGTGTGGGGGGCTCCTACAATGAGCAGTTCTTC. Amino acid sequence: CASSPSVGGSYNEQFF.